The entry that follows covers one TCR beta chain sequence. It has no known antigen specificity. Base qualities are not at hand, and no much larger clone is one base apart. The library relied on the immunoSEQ multiplex PCR assay. For the multiplex PCR, a mixture combining 60 forward primers for TCR Vbeta segments and 13 reverse primers for TCR Jbeta segments was used. The CDR3 region of rearranged TCR beta genes was amplified from genomic DNA with a multiplex PCR assay. Amplified TCR beta libraries were sequenced as 87-base-pair reads on the Illumina HiSeq System. The original pipeline was this. A later analysis counted about 80 million unique TCR beta chains across the 650 to 800 repertoires, and around 9.9 million of these chains were shared by at least two donors. A nearest-neighbor algorithm error-corrected the raw reads and collapsed the reads into unique sequences, merging closely related sequences to remove PCR and sequencing errors. V, D and J gene segments were assigned by aligning CDR3 sequences to IMGT reference sequences. For a sequence to be retained, a match of at least six nucleotides to both a V gene segment and a J gene segment was required. Rearrangements were called productive when the CDR3 lacked stop codons and stayed in frame with V and J; all others were non-productive. CDR3 was defined by IMGT convention, running from the second conserved V-encoded cysteine to the conserved J-encoded phenylalanine. The earlier analysis of more than 450 of the donors excluded sequences that lacked an unambiguous match to a single V gene segment. An earlier analysis of over 450 of the donors classified V segments as functional when productive rearrangements were above 56.7% and as segregating when the standard deviation between donors was above 5%. A statistical classification framework was developed to diagnose cytomegalovirus status using the catalog of TCR beta chain sequences. V and J gene assignment, in a later analysis, came from comparing TCR nucleotide sequences with IMGT/GENE-DB human TR gene sequences. In a later analysis, CDR3 sequences and most-parsimonious VDJ recombination scenarios were assigned using the TCRdist pipeline. In a later analysis, each TCR beta chain was defined by its CDR3 amino acid sequence together with its V-gene family, and reads lacking a unique V-gene family were excluded. As a way to deal with suspected cross-contamination and a sequencing artifact, a later analysis dropped over 550 nucleotide sequences that were highly shared and had low generation probability. In a later analysis, a clonal expansion index was calculated for each public chain from normalized within-repertoire ranks of inferred template counts. Generation probabilities in a later analysis came from a VDJ recombination model fitted to out-of-frame rearrangements, and those results were checked against IGoR. Hypergeometric tests were used in a later analysis to score TCR-TCR, TCR-HLA and TCR-CMV co-occurrence, with a repertoire-size bias correction applied to the TCR pairs. False discovery rates were estimated in a later analysis by permuting HLA or CMV assignments 20 times. In a later analysis, co-occurring TCRs were grouped with DBSCAN, and TCRdist sequence similarity was added when clustering was performed within HLA-allele-positive subsets. Repertoires with fewer than 30,000 or more than 120,000 public chains were left out of co-occurrence clustering, as were four to six repertoires with anomalous nucleotide sharing. Entries here come from immuneACCESS through TCRdb and include only in-frame sequences with V and J called. Some clones fail to appear in such tables; in the studies checked, an unresolved V gene covers under half of the shortfall, and the cause of the remainder is unknown. That table furnishes V, J and clone size, whereas the DNA furnished D and trimming. In all, the sample holds 150,000 to 200,000 clones, and about 70% of those were seen once. The ten largest account for 1.5% to 2% of the sample.

The cohort was made up of around 720 healthy bone marrow donors. At the time of sampling, all cohort members were nominally healthy, though unrecorded immune exposures were likely present. The donor was CMV seronegative and belonged to the group of 380 or so seronegative cohort members. Every donor gave a peripheral blood sample, and the peripheral blood mononuclear cells from that sample were used for TCR beta sequencing. Genomic DNA was extracted from the blood cell samples with the Qiagen DNeasy Blood Extraction Kit. This specimen belongs to a study of cytomegalovirus exposure and HLA in healthy donors listed by TCRdb under 2017. Looking at the study overall: In an earlier analysis of about 560 of the donors, 276 Gb of sequence data and roughly 100 million unique TCR beta sequences from 180 million or so T cells were reported. Donor age, sex, ethnicity and CMV serostatus were compiled together with the repertoire data. All discovery cohort repertoires had been generated on a single sequencing platform. The study aimed to test whether cataloging public T cell receptors could reveal signatures of past pathogen exposure. In the later analysis, no new phenotypic data were used to find candidate immune exposures; instead, reliance was placed on TCR beta sequences and their occurrence across donors. High-throughput TCR immunosequencing, statistical association of individual TCRs with disease status, and machine learning were combined to predict cytomegalovirus infection status. HLA typing covered class I and class II loci at four-digit resolution. A handful of DR-DQ haplotypes were handled as single units for association and clustering because linkage in the cohort was strong. An earlier analysis of nearly 600 of the donors applied high-throughput TCR beta sequencing to assess whether each TCR beta V gene segment acted as functional or pseudogenic. Among some 400 genotyped donors of the cohort, an average of roughly 230,000 unique TCR beta nucleotide sequences was sequenced per donor, of which about 19% were non-productive. Using immunosequencing, the study profiled T cell repertoires from 500 to 800 subjects and related those repertoires to cytomegalovirus serostatus. Genome-wide SNP genotypes for about three fifths of the roughly 700 donors were used in a later genetic analysis, which treated that subset as a discovery cohort. A separate validation cohort of approximately 120 different subjects was used in addition to the roughly 670-subject first cohort. An early release that covered 500 to 800 HLA-typed donors contained around 300 gigabases of sequencing data and 85 million to 100 million unique TCR sequences. A later analysis re-analyzed previously published TCR beta repertoires from roughly 690 donors and added high-resolution HLA genotyping to study TCR occurrence patterns. The number of donors typed differed by locus, with 629-630 for A, B, C, DRB1 and DQB1, more than 500 for DQA1, 600 to 610 for DPA1, and approximately 470 for DPB1. The genetic ancestry cluster associated with self-reported Caucasian donors included around 76% of the 350 to 500 genotyped donors.

Overall study results and their limits: A later analysis reported that several top co-occurrence clusters appeared linked to parvovirus B19, influenza, CMV and Epstein-Barr virus. A later genetic analysis associated a missense DCLRE1C variant with V-gene and J-gene trimming of TCR beta chains, and an independent cohort replicated the association. Broadly in line with IMGT annotations, most TCR beta V segments showed up in productive rearrangements about 87% or about 30% of the time in an earlier analysis of roughly 590 of the donors. The classifier was reported to diagnose cytomegalovirus status with high specificity and sensitivity in both the original and validation cohorts. Most TCR sequences were seen in very few donors, while some public TCRs were found in many individuals. In this cohort, only TCR beta chains were sequenced, and detectable features were limited by the absence of alpha or paired-chain data. A cluster of highly shared sequence variants was judged likely to be a technical artifact of the sequencing pipeline. Most CMV-associated TCR beta chains appeared to be HLA-restricted in a later analysis, and the HLA associations seemed to be driven largely by CMV exposure. Linkage disequilibrium might explain the correlated functional status among segregating V segments, but an unknown experimental factor could not be excluded. The authors suggested that the approach could potentially be generalized to other disease states and immunological phenotypes. A later analysis associated 15,000 or so TCR beta sequences with specific HLA alleles at a false discovery rate of 0.05. In a later analysis, HLA-associated TCR beta chains were found to be more clonally expanded and to have lower generation probabilities than equally common non-associated chains. A later genetic analysis reported fewer N-insertions in productive TCRs among donors in an Asian-associated ancestry cluster than the roughly 700-donor mean. When HLA alleles, especially DR and DQ, strongly co-occurred, TCR associations were difficult to assign to individual alleles. CMV serostatus was the only immune exposure information available for the cohort. A further reported finding was that TCR beta sequences accurately predicted the HLA-A and HLA-B alleles for most subjects in the first cohort. Because counts were too low, about 17 rarely observed V segments, including chromosome 9 orphons, were excluded from the earlier analysis of 587 of the donors. HLA typing was unavailable for some donors at each locus, so association tests used only the typed subset. Three of the identified cytomegalovirus-associated TCR beta chains were confirmed in vitro to be specific for cytomegalovirus antigens. Sequencing depth was assumed to be roughly uniform across donors in the presence/absence analyses, though that assumption may not hold. The study listed 150 to 200 TCR beta chains as associated with cytomegalovirus. Some IMGT-functional V segments, including TRBV6-2 and TRBV6-3, could not be distinguished by the 87-base-pair reads and were therefore excluded. In a later analysis, TCR association rates were found to vary across HLA loci, with the most associated TCRs seen for DRB1 alleles and the fewest for HLA-C alleles.

From a lookup of the germline V gene (reference sequence), CDR1 and CDR2 are SGHNT and YYREEE. The CDR3 runs 18 amino acids, cysteine and phenylalanine included. The only DNA kept is the CDR3, 54 bases in frame from the first base. Trimming leaves V shorter by 0 bases and J shorter by 7 bases, with the junction holding 12 bases beyond the gene matches. Sequenced material: PBMCs. This receptor chain uses TRBV5-4 and TRBJ2-7; a stretch of 14 junction bases matches TRBD2. The receptor comes from a woman in her twenties or thirties in good health and CMV-seronegative. The CDR3 sequence is CASSLAGRTSGGSGEQYF. The DNA sequence reads TGTGCCAGCAGCTTGGCCGGTAGGACTAGCGGGGGGTCTGGGGAGCAGTACTTC.